This T cell receptor (beta chain) was found in a study of cytomegalovirus exposure and HLA in healthy donors. Germline V CDR1 and CDR2: SGHRS, YFSETQ. The CDR3 length is 14 residues. V lost 0 bases and J 7 bases, leaving 10 bases between the germline ends. Study-level points and caveats: Investigators reported 150 to 200 TCR beta chains as tied to cytomegalovirus. In a later analysis, DRB1 alleles had the most associated TCRs; HLA-C alleles the fewest.

A multiplex PCR was run with 60 Vbeta primers and 13 Jbeta primers. TCRdb's copy holds only in-frame clones and misses some; the assay was immunoSEQ multiplex PCR. The sample shows some 200,000 clones, roughly four fifths of them seen only once. Comments on this clone: Its antigen is not known.

The sequence was obtained from a man aged 50 to 59 in good health and CMV-seronegative. The sequencing input was PBMCs. This chain connects TRBV5-1 to TRBJ2-2; TRBD2 might be the D (5 bases). CDR3 region: CASSLARGRGELFF. CDR3 DNA: TGCGCCAGCAGCTTGGCACGGGGTCGCGGGGAGCTGTTTTTT.